Below are 16 T cell receptor beta chains sequenced from a single sample in a study of breast tumors, draining lymph nodes, adjacent tissues. The lymph nodes were axillary draining lymph nodes from breast cancer patients. TCRdb itself ran the multiplex PCR reads through MiXCR, one entry per CDR3 protein. In the table there are about 180,000 distinct CDR3 sequences, approximately 33% of which are singletons. Sequenced material: axillary lymph node tissue. The receptors derive from a female donor with breast cancer. Some clones in this sample may be carry-over from other donors' samples.

The CDR3 is CASSVPGQGPSPLHF. For the CDR3, the DNA is TGCGCCAGCAGCGTACCGGGACAGGGACCTTCACCCCTCCACTTT. V is TRBV4-3 and J is TRBJ1-6, with 9 bases matching TRBD1. The V gene's germline CDR1 is LGHNA and CDR2 YSLEER. The CDR3 totals 15 residues. The V and J ends lost 5 bases and 9 bases, in that order; junction bases with no gene match: 8.

This clonotype was observed at least ten times. The chain links TRBV19 to TRBJ1-5; 7 bases are shared with TRBD1. This CDR3 has 16 amino acids. V dropped 7 bases and J dropped 5; count of bases not matched to a gene: 14. CDR1 and CDR2 (germline): LNHDA, SQIVND (reference sequence). The DNA of the CDR3 is TGTGCCAGTAACACAGGGGTGGGAGGGAAGGATCAGCCCCAGCATTTT. Residues: CASNTGVGGKDQPQHF.

This clonotype was detected ten times or more. This chain connects TRBV28 to TRBJ2-1; D tentatively reads TRBD1 or TRBD2 (5 bases each). The CDR3 is 12 residues long. With 11 bases removed from V and 3 bases from J, the gap between germline ends came to 11 bases. The germline CDR1 and CDR2 sequences are MDHEN and SYDVKM. DNA of the CDR3: TGTGCCGCCGGGACGGTCTACAATGAGCAGTTCTTC. This codes for CAAGTVYNEQFF. The whole variable domain, remainder taken from reference TRBV28 and TRBJ2-1, is DVKVTQSSRYLVKRTGEKVFLECVQDMDHENMFWYRQDPGLGLRLIYFSYDVKMKEKGDIPEGYSVSREKKERFSLILESASTNQTSMYLCAAGTVYNEQFFGPGTRLTVL.

In regard to this clonotype: The junction does not match germline at one end; this may be a read error. This sequence joins TRBV12-3 or TRBV12-4 and TRBJ1-6; D might be TRBD1 (6 bases). The CDR3 runs 14 residues. The DNA of the CDR3 is TGTGCCAGCAGTTTGGGGGGCCACAATGAGCCTCTCTGCTTT. Its translation: CASSLGGHNEPLCF.

J is TRBJ2-3 and V is TRBV25-1, with 10 bases that match TRBD2. The CDR3 contains 16 residues. V shed 6 bases and J 4 bases; nucleotides not matched to a gene: 10. From germline, CDR1 is MGHDK and CDR2 SYGVNS. CDR3 region: CASSDPGTSEPDTQYF. The CDR3 region has the DNA TGTGCCAGCAGCGACCCCGGGACTAGCGAGCCAGATACGCAGTATTTT.

This clonotype was counted many times. This chain uses TRBV18 with TRBJ2-7; a possible D gene is TRBD2 (7 bases). The CDR3 is 15 amino acids. Trimming removed 3 bases at V and 7 bases at J, with 19 bases between. Looked up from germline, CDR1 is KGHSH and CDR2 is LQKENI. As DNA, the CDR3 is TGTGCCAGCTCACCTGATGGAGTGGGGGGGGCTGAGCAGTACTTC. It specifies CASSPDGVGGAEQYF. The entire variable domain, with the rest obtained from reference TRBV18 and TRBJ2-7, is as follows: NAGVMQNPRHLVRRRGQEARLRCSPMKGHSHVYWYRQLPEEGLKFMVYLQKENIIDESGMPKERFSAEFPKEGPSILRIQQVVRGDSAAYFCASSPDGVGGAEQYFGPGTRLTVT.

This clonotype has at least ten counts. CDR3 sequence reads: CSAGGRDRAYEQYF. The CDR3 DNA reads as TGCAGTGCTGGGGGGAGGGACAGGGCCTACGAGCAGTACTTC. The chain links TRBV20-1 to TRBJ2-7, with TRBD1 matching 9 bases. This CDR3 is built from 14 residues. J gave up 2 bases and V 5 bases, and 7 bases lay outside the gene matches. Germline CDR1 is DFQATT and CDR2 is SNEGSKA (reference sequence).

Note on this clonotype: This may come from a read error, since a much larger clone is one base off. V usage is TRBV6-5 and J usage is TRBJ2-3, with 12 bases aligning to TRBD2. The CDR3 spans 16 residues. Germline CDR1 and CDR2: MNHEY and SVGAGI. CDR3 sequence reads: CAGSYGTSGYTDTQYF. The CDR3, as DNA: TGTGCCGGCAGTTACGGGACTAGCGGGTACACAGATACGCAGTATTTT.

This clonotype was seen at least ten times. The DNA for the CDR3 is TGTGCCAGCAGTTTGGGGACAGGGGGGAACAATCAGCCCCAGCATTTT. Protein sequence: CASSLGTGGNNQPQHF. The rearrangement uses TRBV12-3 or TRBV12-4 and TRBJ1-5; 11 nucleotides match TRBD1. The J segment lost 3 bases and the V segment lost 3 bases, leaving 4 bases of the junction unmatched. The CDR3 spans 16 residues.

This clonotype was seen many times. CDR3 residues: CAWSKDNSYEQYF. The CDR3 coding sequence is TGTGCCTGGAGTAAGGACAACTCCTACGAGCAGTACTTC. This sequence joins TRBV30 and TRBJ2-7, with D tentatively TRBD1 (5 bases). There are 13 residues in the CDR3. Germline loops: CDR1 GTSNPN, CDR2 SVGIG (reference sequence). Trimming removed 2 bases at V and 0 bases at J, with 8 bases between.

This clonotype has ten or more counts. The V gene is TRBV27, the J gene TRBJ2-3; D not resolved. The CDR3 length is 14 residues. Trimming took off 3 bases at V and 0 bases at J, with 7 bases between the two ends. Germline lookup yields CDR1 MNHEY and CDR2 SMNVEV (reference sequence). CDR3 protein: CASSFRISTDTQYF. CDR3 nucleotide sequence: TGTGCCAGCAGTTTCCGGATTAGCACAGATACGCAGTATTTT.

This chain connects TRBV3-2 to TRBJ2-1; the tabulated D call, TRBD2, remains unverified against the DNA. TRBV3-2 is a pseudogene locus. The CDR3 has 16 amino acids. Here the CDR3 reads CASSQKEGRNYNEQFF. Here the CDR3 DNA reads TGTGCCAGCAGCCAAAAAGAGGGCAGGAACTACAATGAGCAGTTCTTC.

This clonotype was seen at least ten times. CDR3 region: CASSQRQGHTGELFF. CDR3 nucleotide sequence: TGTGCCAGTAGTCAGAGACAGGGTCACACCGGGGAGCTGTTTTTT. This chain uses TRBV19 with TRBJ2-2; 7 bases line up with TRBD1. J was trimmed by 3 bases and V by 5 bases; bases with no gene match: 6. The CDR3 has 15 residues. Germline V gene data show CDR1 as LNHDA and CDR2 as SQIVND (reference sequence).

Ten or more counts support this clonotype. This sequence joins TRBV27 and TRBJ1-5; a possible D gene is TRBD1 (5 bases). Trimming pared 5 bases from V and 9 bases from J, leaving 14 bases between. CDR1 and CDR2 (germline): MNHEY, SMNVEV (reference sequence). This CDR3 region has 13 residues. This CDR3 is CASSQVRQGPQHF. The DNA for the CDR3 is TGTGCCAGCAGTCAGGTACGCCAGGGGCCCCAGCATTTT.

The rearrangement links TRBV11-3 to TRBJ2-3; 7 bases are shared with TRBD1. The CDR3 has 15 residues. The ends lost 0 bases at V and 5 bases at J; junction bases unmatched: 5. The germline gives CDR1 SGHNT, CDR2 YENEEA. The DNA of the CDR3 is TGTGCCAGCAGCTTAGATGGTGCAGGGGGAGATACGCAGTATTTT. Translation gives CASSLDGAGGDTQYF.

Remarks on this clonotype: This may be a read error, as it is one base from a much larger clone. This CDR3 fails to terminate in the conserved phenylalanine or tryptophan, so it likely reflects a read error. The rearrangement joins TRBV18 to TRBJ2-7; 9 bases map to TRBD1. The CDR3 is made up of 15 amino acids. Germline lookup yields CDR1 KGHSH and CDR2 LQKENI. The trim removed 4 bases at V and 3 bases at J, leaving 7 bases unmatched. The CDR3 is CASSLGQGRGYEQYL. The CDR3 nucleotides read TGTGCCAGCTCACTAGGACAGGGGAGAGGCTACGAGCAGTACCTC.